A single sample gave rise to the 29 T cell receptor beta chains below, sequenced in a study of cytomegalovirus exposure and HLA in healthy donors. With 60 Vbeta and 13 Jbeta primers, the PCR was carried out. The assay was immunoSEQ multiplex PCR, and TCRdb's table has in-frame clones only and misses some. This table holds under 150,000 clones, about four fifths found once. The sample was PBMCs. The receptors were gathered from a woman in her 30s in good health and CMV-seronegative.

The chain employs TRBV18 and TRBJ2-2; D possibly corresponds to TRBD2 (5 bases). Germline CDR1 KGHSH, CDR2 LQKENI. The CDR3 loop spans 16 amino acids. V was clipped by 4 bases and J by 2 bases, with 14 bases between them. CDR3 in amino acids: CASSLYEGRNTGELFF. Here the CDR3 DNA reads TGTGCCAGCTCACTATACGAGGGAAGAAACACCGGGGAGCTGTTTTTT.

This clone has just one count. CDR3 loop: CASSVVTGGSYNEQFF. The CDR3 DNA reads as TGTGCCAGCAGCGTAGTAACGGGAGGCTCCTACAATGAGCAGTTCTTC. The chain couples TRBV9 to TRBJ2-1; 7 bases match TRBD2. The CDR3 has 16 residues. Germline CDR1 SGDLS, CDR2 YYNGEE. The trim removed 0 bases at V and 0 bases at J, leaving 3 bases unmatched.

The chain couples TRBV7-2 to TRBJ1-1; D possibly corresponds to TRBD1 (5 bases). The CDR3 totals 15 residues. The germline V gene encodes CDR1 SGHTA and CDR2 FQGNSA. The V end was cut by 1 base, the J end by 4 bases, with 13 bases between. The DNA for the CDR3 is TGTGCCAGCAGCTTAGGCGGGACGGTTGCCACTGAAGCTTTCTTT. Translating gives CASSLGGTVATEAFF.

This clone was detected only a few times. This chain joins TRBV7-2 and TRBJ2-1, with TRBD2 as a possible D gene (5 bases). CDR1 is SGHTA, CDR2 FQGNSA, per germline. The CDR3 runs to 13 residues. V lost 3 bases to trimming and J lost 7 bases, with 10 bases between them. The CDR3 here is CASSFAWENEQFF. The DNA for the CDR3 is TGTGCCAGCAGCTTCGCTTGGGAGAATGAGCAGTTCTTC.

This chain connects TRBV9 to TRBJ2-3; possible D gene TRBD2, 5 bases. The CDR3 is 15 residues long. V was clipped by 0 bases and J by 0 bases, with 8 bases between them. Looked up from germline, CDR1 is SGDLS and CDR2 is YYNGEE. In nucleotides, the CDR3 is TGTGCCAGCAGCGTAGGATTAGCGAGCACAGATACGCAGTATTTT. It translates to CASSVGLASTDTQYF.

This clone turned up a few times. The chain couples TRBV28 to TRBJ2-2; D might be TRBD1 (6 bases). CDR1 is MDHEN, CDR2 SYDVKM, per germline. The CDR3 length is 15 residues. V shed 6 bases and J shed 5 bases, with 16 bases lying between them. CDR3 nucleotides: TGTGCCAGCAGGACTAAGGGGGTATTGACCGGGGAGCTGTTTTTT. As protein: CASRTKGVLTGELFF.

Comment on this clone: Other DNA sequences in the same sample also yield this CDR3. V is TRBV28 and J is TRBJ2-7, with 7 bases that match TRBD2. CDR1 and CDR2 (germline): MDHEN, SYDVKM. V was pared by 7 bases and J by 2 bases, with 2 bases of the junction left unmatched. The CDR3 consists of 12 residues. DNA for the CDR3: TGTGCCAGCACGGGAGGAACCTACGAGCAGTACTTC. This codes for CASTGGTYEQYF.

This clone has just one count. The CDR3 nucleotides read TGTGCCAGTAGTATGTCTAGCGGGGGGGATTGGAAGCAGTTCTTC. Its translation is CASSMSSGGDWKQFF. The gene calls are TRBV19 and TRBJ2-1; 12 bases match TRBD2. The CDR3 contains 15 residues. Germline lookup yields CDR1 LNHDA and CDR2 SQIVND (reference sequence). V dropped 3 bases and J dropped 11; count of bases not matched to a gene: 8.

Points on this clone: Within the sample, other DNA sequences also encode this same CDR3. V and J are TRBV19 and TRBJ2-1; 11 nucleotides line up with TRBD2. V dropped 5 bases and J dropped 4; count of bases not matched to a gene: 4. Germline CDR1 reads LNHDA; CDR2 reads SQIVND (reference sequence). CDR3 length equals 15 residues. CDR3 in amino acids: CASSPGTSGYNEQFF. The CDR3 DNA follows: TGTGCCAGTAGTCCTGGGACTAGCGGTTACAATGAGCAGTTCTTC.

This chain joins TRBV11-2 and TRBJ2-7, with 8 bases fitting TRBD2. Germline V lookup: CDR1 SGHAT, CDR2 FQNNGV. With 1 base clipped from V and 7 bases from J, the junction kept 9 bases outside the gene matches. This CDR3 has 15 amino acids. CDR3 residues: CASSLVPGLVGEQYF. The CDR3 coding sequence is TGTGCCAGCAGCTTAGTTCCGGGACTAGTGGGAGAGCAGTACTTC.

In nucleotides, the CDR3 is TGTGCCAGTAGTATCAGGGGCGCTGAAGCTTTCTTT. Its protein product is CASSIRGAEAFF. The chain carries TRBV19 and TRBJ1-1; tentatively, D is TRBD1 (6 bases). The CDR3 is made up of 12 amino acids. Trimming stripped 3 bases from V and 6 bases from J, with 8 bases between. Germline V gives CDR1 LNHDA, CDR2 SQIVND (reference sequence).

This clone occurred a few times. The chain employs TRBV5-4 and TRBJ2-7; D perhaps matches TRBD2 (6 bases). V lost 4 bases, J lost 4 bases, and 15 bases lay in between. CDR3 size: 14 residues. Germline V gives CDR1 SGHNT, CDR2 YYREEE (reference sequence). The CDR3 DNA is TGTGCCAGCAGCACCCCCGGGACTCCATACGAGCAGTACTTC. Translated: CASSTPGTPYEQYF.

This rearrangement joins TRBV13 to TRBJ1-2; D unresolved. Deletions cut 2 bases from V and 7 bases from J, with 11 bases between. The CDR3 length is 13 residues. Germline assignment: CDR1 PRHDT and CDR2 FYEKMQ (reference sequence). The CDR3 region is CASSLRGGAGYTF. In DNA form, the CDR3 reads TGTGCCAGCAGCTTACGGGGTGGTGCTGGCTACACCTTC.

Concerning this clone itself: At one end, the junction sequence differs from germline, possibly due to a read error. The chain is built from TRBV10-3 and TRBJ2-7; the match to TRBD2 covers 14 bases. This CDR3 is 16 amino acids long. CDR1 and CDR2 from the germline V gene are ENHRY and SYGVKD. The CDR3 DNA follows: TGTGCCATCAGTGAGTCGAGTCCGGGACTAGCGGGAGTTGCTAACTTC. Translated, it gives CAISESSPGLAGVANF.

This clone was seen a few times. The gene calls are TRBV10-2 and TRBJ1-1, with D perhaps TRBD1 (6 bases). V shed 5 bases and J shed 0 bases, with 10 bases lying between them. The CDR3 covers 14 residues. Germline-derived CDR1 and CDR2 are WSHSY and SAAADI. CDR3 protein: CASSNREMNTEAFF. The CDR3 nucleotides read TGCGCCAGCAGTAACAGGGAAATGAACACTGAAGCTTTCTTT.

The chain couples TRBV4-1 to TRBJ2-7; D unresolved. CDR1 and CDR2 from the germline V gene are MGHRA and YSYEKL. The CDR3 totals 14 residues. The V end was cut by 3 bases, the J end by 2 bases, with 11 bases between. This CDR3 reads CASSQIPEAYEQYF. Written as DNA, the CDR3 is TGCGCCAGCAGCCAGATACCAGAGGCCTACGAGCAGTACTTC.

CDR3 nucleotides: TGTGCCAGCAGTTTCGGCGACAGGGTGATAGATGAAAAACTGTTTTTT. It specifies CASSFGDRVIDEKLFF. The V and J genes are TRBV28 and TRBJ1-4, with 7 bases fitting TRBD1. The V and J ends lost 3 bases and 6 bases, in that order; junction bases with no gene match: 10. CDR3 length: 16 amino acids. Germline CDR1 is MDHEN and CDR2 is SYDVKM.

The V call is TRBV28, the J call TRBJ2-7; D not certain. Trimming removed 6 bases from V and 7 bases from J, with 10 bases in between. The germline gives CDR1 MDHEN, CDR2 SYDVKM. The CDR3 covers 11 residues. DNA for the CDR3: TGTGCCAGCAGCACAAACCCGGAGCAGTACTTC. It encodes CASSTNPEQYF.

V gene TRBV5-4 combines with J gene TRBJ2-7; tentative D call: TRBD2 (6 bases). Deletions cut 3 bases from V and 0 bases from J, with 7 bases between. The CDR3 totals 13 residues. Germline CDR1 reads SGHNT; CDR2 reads YYREEE (reference sequence). The CDR3 loop is CASSWGDSYEQYF. DNA for the CDR3: TGTGCCAGCAGCTGGGGGGACTCCTACGAGCAGTACTTC.

The chain is built from TRBV6-5 and TRBJ2-7, with 11 positions matching TRBD1. CDR3 length: 13 residues. The V gene end was trimmed by 9 bases and the J gene end by 9 bases; junction bases not matched to a gene: 10. Germline V gene lookup returns CDR1 MNHEY and CDR2 SVGAGI. The CDR3 is CASSGTGGTMQYF. The CDR3 bases are TGTGCCAGTTCCGGGACAGGGGGTACGATGCAGTACTTC.

V usage is TRBV15 and J usage is TRBJ1-3; no reliable D call. The CDR3 has 15 residues. Germline V gives CDR1 LNHNV, CDR2 YYDKDF (reference sequence). V lost 6 bases, J lost 4 bases, and 16 bases lay in between. CDR3 residues: CATRPIKEAGNTIYF. CDR3 nucleotide sequence: TGTGCCACCAGGCCCATAAAGGAGGCAGGAAACACCATATATTTT.

V is TRBV10-3 and J is TRBJ2-7, with TRBD1 identical over 8 bases. The CDR3 sequence is 16 residues long. Unmatched junction bases numbered 8, after V lost 3 bases and J lost 1 base. Germline CDR1 ENHRY, CDR2 SYGVKD. The chain's CDR3 is CAISEVRTGNSYEQYF. CDR3 DNA: TGTGCCATCAGTGAAGTAAGGACAGGGAATTCCTACGAGCAGTACTTC.

The rearrangement uses TRBV5-6 and TRBJ2-7, with a possible D match to TRBD1 (7 bases). Germline V gene lookup returns CDR1 SGHDT and CDR2 YYEEEE. Trimming took off 4 bases at V and 9 bases at J, with 20 bases between the two ends. The CDR3 has 14 residues. CDR3: CASSGGTVARAQYF. CDR3 DNA sequence: TGTGCCAGCAGCGGAGGGACAGTCGCCCGGGCGCAGTACTTC.

This sequence joins TRBV6-6 and TRBJ2-1; the D gene is possibly TRBD2 (5 bases). The CDR3 contains 15 residues. Deletions cut 1 base from V and 6 bases from J, with 13 bases between. From germline, CDR1 is MNHNY and CDR2 SVGAGI (reference sequence). CDR3 sequence: CASSYFPGKGNEQFF. The DNA of the CDR3 is TGTGCCAGCAGTTACTTCCCCGGGAAGGGCAATGAGCAGTTCTTC.

The rearrangement uses TRBV4-2 and TRBJ2-3; 7 nucleotides match TRBD2. J gave up 2 bases and V 0 bases, and 8 bases lay outside the gene matches. CDR3 length: 17 residues. From germline, CDR1 is LGHNA and CDR2 YNFKEQ. The CDR3 loop reads CASSQESPSGATDTQYF. CDR3 coding DNA: TGTGCCAGCAGCCAAGAGTCACCTAGCGGAGCCACAGATACGCAGTATTTT.

The CDR3 reads CASSFRVNTEAFF. The CDR3 region has the DNA TGCGCCAGCAGCTTCAGGGTGAACACTGAAGCTTTCTTT. V and J are TRBV5-1 and TRBJ1-1; TRBD1 might be the D (5 bases). CDR1 SGHRS and CDR2 YFSETQ come from the germline V gene. The CDR3 is made up of 13 amino acids. The V gene lost 2 bases and the J gene lost 0 bases, with 5 bases spanning the gap.

The CDR3 sequence: CASSLNWAGKGYTF. CDR3 bases: TGTGCCAGCAGTTTAAATTGGGCAGGGAAAGGCTACACCTTC. The chain links TRBV27 to TRBJ1-2, with D perhaps matching TRBD1 (5 bases). V was trimmed by 2 bases and J by 8 bases, leaving 15 bases between them. The germline gives CDR1 MNHEY, CDR2 SMNVEV (reference sequence). The CDR3 has 14 amino acids.

The J gene is TRBJ2-3, the V gene TRBV5-4; the D is unclear. Trimming took 4 bases from V and 3 from J, leaving 3 bases between them. CDR3 length: 11 amino acids. Germline V gene lookup returns CDR1 SGHNT and CDR2 YYREEE (reference sequence). In nucleotides, the CDR3 is TGTGCCAGCAGCCAGACAGATACGCAGTATTTT. It codes for CASSQTDTQYF.

The V call is TRBV30, the J call TRBJ2-1, with D possibly matching TRBD1 (5 bases). Germline V gene lookup returns CDR1 GTSNPN and CDR2 SVGIG (reference sequence). The V gene lost 1 base and the J gene lost 7 bases, with 8 bases spanning the gap. The CDR3 sequence is 12 residues long. The CDR3 sequence: CAWSAQGNEQFF. Here the CDR3 DNA reads TGTGCCTGGAGTGCCCAGGGAAATGAGCAGTTCTTC.